Listed below are T cell receptor beta chains from one sample, sequenced in a study of CDR3 diversity in severe acne. Each CDR3 protein is one row after TCRdb ran MiXCR on the PCR reads. Here the sample spans fewer than 100,000 distinct CDR3 sequences, around 53% being singletons. The sequenced material came from blood. The receptors come from a male donor in good health, without acne. CDR3s include the opening cysteine and the closing phenylalanine or tryptophan.

>TRBV5-1
CASSLYPGEGAVAGANVLTF
>TRBV7-6
CAGSSTRGNPPLHF
>TRBV6-6
CASISGQGGSQHF
>TRBV20-1
CSAVDTANEKLFF
>TRBV19
CASSIAGELFF
>TRBV5-1
CATSLDRNSPLHF
>TRBV7-6
CASSFWDRGSGNTIYF
>TRBV24-1
CATSDGTQGVYGYTF
>TRBV6-2/TRBV6-3
CASTQGCANTGELFF
>TRBV7-9
CASRGTGINYEQYF
>TRBV7-9
CASSFILAGGPDEQYF
>TRBV7-6
CASSPRQGGFNYGYTF
>TRBV18
CASSPPNLQETQYF
>TRBV12-3/TRBV12-4
CASSFETGHTEAFF
>TRBV10-1
CAIAIPQLNEQFF
>TRBV24-1
CATSKDRVGEQYF
>TRBV7-9
CASSPPASGSNEQYF
>TRBV15
CVTSVQDFSGNTIYF
>TRBV5-6
CASSLSGVAYEQYF
>TRBV20-1
CSARALAGGRYEQYF